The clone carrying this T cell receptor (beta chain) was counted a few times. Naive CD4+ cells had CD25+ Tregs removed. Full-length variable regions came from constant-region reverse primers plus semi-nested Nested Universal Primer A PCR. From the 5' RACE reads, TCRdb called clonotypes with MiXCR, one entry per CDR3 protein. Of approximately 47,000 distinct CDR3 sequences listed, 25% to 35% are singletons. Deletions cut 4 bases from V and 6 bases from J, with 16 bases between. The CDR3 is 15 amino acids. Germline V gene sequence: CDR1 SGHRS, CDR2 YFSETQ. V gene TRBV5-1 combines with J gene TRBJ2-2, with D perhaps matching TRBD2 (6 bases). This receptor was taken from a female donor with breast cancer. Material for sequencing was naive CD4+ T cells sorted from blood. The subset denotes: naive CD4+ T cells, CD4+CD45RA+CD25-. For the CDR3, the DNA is TGCGCCAGCAGCCCCATGACGGGGGATCCCGGGGAGCTGTTTTTT. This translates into CASSPMTGDPGELFF.